Listed below are T cell receptor beta chains from one sample, sequenced in a study of early T cells in non-severe SARS-CoV-2 infection. TCRdb re-derived calls from the 5' RACE reads in MiXCR, one entry per CDR3 protein. This sample yields 28,000 or so distinct CDR3 sequences, of which under 7.5% are seen a single time; over 30% belongs to the top ten. Input material: whole blood. These TCRs come from an adult who was a healthcare worker with PCR-confirmed SARS-CoV-2 infection or an uninfected control (not recorded which). CDR3s include the opening cysteine and the closing phenylalanine or tryptophan. Each record gives: clone size, V gene, J gene, D gene, CDR3 length, CDR3 DNA, CDR3 protein. D genes are given only for firm matches. Size tells how often a clone was seen (once, few, many) or the class of an expanded clone, and some rows leave it out.

many,TRBV19,TRBJ2-7,TRBD2,15,TGTGCCAGTAGTAGGTTAGCGGGAGGTGTCTACGAGCAGTACTTC,CASSRLAGGVYEQYF
many,TRBV20-1,TRBJ1-2,-,15,TGCAGTGCGCAGGAGCCCACGGGGGCTAACTATGGCTACACCTTC,CSAQEPTGANYGYTF
-,TRBV5-4,TRBJ2-3,TRBD2,16,TGTGCCAGCAGCACACGACTAGCGGGTCGCACAGATACGCAGTATTTT,CASSTRLAGRTDTQYF
many,TRBV12-3/TRBV12-4,TRBJ2-2,TRBD2,15,TGTGCCAGCAGACTAGCGGGGGCCAACACCGGGGAGCTGTTTTTT,CASRLAGANTGELFF
many,TRBV5-8,TRBJ1-5,-,15,TGTGCCAGCAGCATGGAAGGGACAATTAATCAGCCCCAGCATTTT,CASSMEGTINQPQHF
many,TRBV3-1,TRBJ1-1,TRBD1,15,TGTGCCAGCAGCCAAGGGGACAGCATGAACACTGAAGCTTTCTTT,CASSQGDSMNTEAFF
many,TRBV15,TRBJ2-3,TRBD2,16,TGTGCCACCAGCAGATCCAGCGGGGGGGCCACAGATACGCAGTATTTT,CATSRSSGGATDTQYF
few,TRBV7-2,TRBJ1-5,TRBD1,14,TGTGCCAGCAGCCGGACGACAGGGGACCAGCCCCAGCATTTT,CASSRTTGDQPQHF
many,TRBV20-1,TRBJ2-5,TRBD1,13,TGCAGTGCTAGAGCTACCAACCGGGACAGGGGGCACTTC,CSARATNRDRGHF
many,TRBV18,TRBJ2-7,-,13,TGTGCCAGCTCACAGGGGACGAGGACCGAGCAGTACTTC,CASSQGTRTEQYF
many,TRBV20-1,TRBJ1-2,-,13,TGCAGTGCTAGAGTGTCAACAGAGGGTGGCTACACCTTC,CSARVSTEGGYTF
many,TRBV6-2/TRBV6-3,TRBJ2-7,TRBD1,15,TGTGCCAGCAGCCCTAGGGACAGGGACCGCTACGAGCAGTACTTC,CASSPRDRDRYEQYF
many,TRBV6-6,TRBJ1-4,-,13,TGTGCCAGCGCTCGCGACCGTACTGAAAAACTGTTTTTT,CASARDRTEKLFF
many,TRBV24-1,TRBJ2-7,TRBD1,16,TGTGCCACCAGTGACTCATCCATCGGGACAGGCTACGAGCAGTACTTC,CATSDSSIGTGYEQYF
-,TRBV7-9,TRBJ2-2,TRBD2,17,TGTGCCAGCAGCTCGGGACTAGCGGGCGCGGGCACCGGGGAGCTGTTTTTT,CASSSGLAGAGTGELFF
many,TRBV28,TRBJ2-7,TRBD2,13,TGTGCCAGCAGTGCTAGCGGGCCCTACGAGCAGTACTTC,CASSASGPYEQYF
-,TRBV9,TRBJ2-3,TRBD2,18,TGTGCCAGCAGCGTCGGACTAGCGGGGGTCGGGAGCACAGATACGCAGTATTTT,CASSVGLAGVGSTDTQYF
many,TRBV6-1,TRBJ2-7,-,14,TGTGCCAGCAGTGAAATCCCCACTAGCAACGAGCAGTACTTC,CASSEIPTSNEQYF